These 30 T cell receptor beta chains were all obtained from the same sample, sequenced in a study of cytomegalovirus exposure and HLA in healthy donors. Vbeta (60) and Jbeta (13) primers were used in the PCR. Libraries were prepared by immunoSEQ multiplex PCR; TCRdb keeps only in-frame clonotypes and omits some of them. The top ten clones hold 3% to 3.5% of a sample with more than 90,000 clones, about four fifths of them seen once. Sample: PBMCs. All receptors derive from a middle-aged woman in good health and CMV-seronegative.

In its sample, this clone was seen a few times. The rearrangement links TRBV29-1 to TRBJ1-1; D gene ambiguous. The CDR3 sequence is 12 residues long. Germline V CDR1 and CDR2: SQVTM, ANQGSEA. The V end was cut by 7 bases, the J end by 4 bases, with 13 bases between. Here the CDR3 DNA reads TGCAGCGCCCCACGGGCGGGCACTGAAGCTTTCTTT. Protein product: CSAPRAGTEAFF.

The chain has TRBV28 and TRBJ2-3; D is unclear. V gave up 3 bases and J gave up 0 bases, with 13 bases separating them. Germline CDR1 reads MDHEN; CDR2 reads SYDVKM. The CDR3 consists of 16 residues. CDR3 coding DNA: TGTGCCAGCAGTTTTATCAGGTCTCCTAGCACAGATACGCAGTATTTT. It yields the protein CASSFIRSPSTDTQYF.

This clone was seen once. This rearrangement joins TRBV5-6 to TRBJ2-5; 9 nucleotides agree with TRBD1. With 7 bases clipped from V and 5 bases from J, the junction kept 12 bases outside the gene matches. The CDR3 consists of 15 residues. Germline loops: CDR1 SGHDT, CDR2 YYEEEE. In DNA, the CDR3 is TGTGCCAGCCATCCGGGACAGGGTCGATGGGAGACCCAGTACTTC. This translates into CASHPGQGRWETQYF. Together with reference TRBV5-6 and TRBJ2-5, the CDR3 gives the full variable domain: DAGVTQSPTHLIKTRGQQVTLRCSPKSGHDTVSWYQQALGQGPQFIFQYYEEEERQRGNFPDRFSGHQFPNYSSELNVNALLLGDSALYLCASHPGQGRWETQYFGPGTRLLVL.

CDR3 in amino acids: CASSLFSGTATGELFF. The CDR3 coding sequence is TGCGCCAGCAGCTTGTTTAGCGGGACGGCCACCGGGGAGCTGTTTTTT. This sequence joins TRBV5-1 and TRBJ2-2; 8 bases agree with TRBD2. CDR3 length equals 16 residues. Germline V CDR1 and CDR2: SGHRS, YFSETQ. The ends lost 1 base at V and 4 bases at J; junction bases unmatched: 6.

The chain is built from TRBV14 and TRBJ2-5; TRBD2 is a possible D gene (6 bases). Trimming cost V 4 bases and J 4 bases, with 10 bases left between them. The CDR3 is 13 amino acids. The germline CDR1 and CDR2 sequences are SGHDN and FVKESK. CDR3 in amino acids: CASSRGVGETQYF. The DNA for the CDR3 is TGTGCCAGCAGCCGCGGGGTGGGAGAGACCCAGTACTTC.

The chain joins TRBV7-9 to TRBJ1-4, with D unresolved. V gave up 5 bases and J gave up 3 bases, with 10 bases separating them. The CDR3 totals 14 residues. CDR1 and CDR2 from the germline V gene are SEHNR and FQNEAQ (reference sequence). CDR3 residues: CASSPGIANEKLFF. The CDR3 DNA sequence: TGTGCCAGCAGCCCAGGAATCGCTAATGAAAAACTGTTTTTT.

The genes are TRBV30 and TRBJ2-5, with 13 bases that match TRBD2. The last part of the DNA fits TRBJ2-7 better; the J call may be wrong. In germline, CDR1 is GTSNPN, CDR2 SVGIG (reference sequence). CDR3 length: 15 amino acids. CDR3 bases: TGTGCCTCCGGGACTAGCGGGACGCTCTCCTACGAGCAGTACTTC. This sequence encodes CASGTSGTLSYEQYF.

The rearrangement uses TRBV28 and TRBJ1-2, with D tentatively TRBD1 (6 bases). Trimming removed 1 base from V and 6 bases from J, with 15 bases in between. Germline-derived CDR1 and CDR2 are MDHEN and SYDVKM. The CDR3 spans 15 residues. This CDR3 reads CASSLYRGAGDGYTF. CDR3 nucleotides: TGTGCCAGCAGTTTATATCGGGGGGCGGGGGATGGCTACACCTTC.

The genes are TRBV6-5 and TRBJ2-3; perhaps TRBD2 as D (6 bases). Germline CDR1 and CDR2: MNHEY and SVGAGI. The CDR3 totals 13 residues. Between the trimmed V and J ends, which lost 2 bases and 8 bases, there was a span of 11 bases. CDR3 in amino acids: CASSYPVGGTQYF. The CDR3 DNA sequence: TGTGCCAGCAGTTACCCGGTGGGGGGTACGCAGTATTTT.

The chain employs TRBV6-1 and TRBJ1-1, with 10 bases lining up with TRBD1. This CDR3 contains 16 residues. Germline lookup yields CDR1 MNHNS and CDR2 SASEGT. The trim removed 4 bases at V and 8 bases at J, leaving 13 bases unmatched. CDR3 DNA sequence: TGTGCCAGCAGTGTGAGTGGGGGACAGGGGAGTCAGGAAGCTTTCTTT. Its translation: CASSVSGGQGSQEAFF.

This chain links TRBV27 with TRBJ2-7; 9 nucleotides align to TRBD2. Germline lookup yields CDR1 MNHEY and CDR2 SMNVEV (reference sequence). This CDR3 contains 14 residues. Losses at the gene ends were 6 bases for V and 8 bases for J; bases not matched to a gene: 11. The CDR3 region is CASSTLAGTHQQYF. The DNA for the CDR3 is TGTGCCAGCAGCACACTAGCGGGTACCCACCAGCAGTACTTC.

The rearrangement links TRBV2 to TRBJ2-1; maybe TRBD2 (5 bases). Germline loops: CDR1 SNHLY, CDR2 FYNNEI. This CDR3 region has 12 residues. Trimming removed 2 bases at V and 7 bases at J, with 6 bases between. The CDR3 here is CASSERRNEQFF. Written as DNA, the CDR3 is TGTGCCAGCAGTGAAAGGAGGAATGAGCAGTTCTTC.

V is TRBV4-2 and J is TRBJ2-1, with no clear D. V was cut by 1 base and J by 8 bases, with 12 bases left in between. The germline gives CDR1 LGHNA, CDR2 YNFKEQ. This CDR3 comprises 14 residues. The CDR3 reads CASSQGLLVDEQFF. The CDR3 DNA is TGTGCCAGCAGCCAAGGACTTCTTGTCGATGAGCAGTTCTTC.

The CDR3 nucleotides are TGTGCCAGCAGCCCCAGATCCGCGGGATACTCGAGGGATACGCAGTATTTT. Its protein is CASSPRSAGYSRDTQYF. The chain has TRBV9 and TRBJ2-3; TRBD2 is a possible D gene (6 bases). There are 17 residues in the CDR3. Trimming cost V 4 bases and J 6 bases, with 24 bases left between them. Germline CDR1 is SGDLS and CDR2 is YYNGEE.

In this sample, this clone turned up a few times. The J gene is TRBJ2-3, the V gene TRBV2; 8 positions match TRBD1. The CDR3 sequence is 12 residues long. J was trimmed by 3 bases and V by 8 bases; bases with no gene match: 1. Germline V gives CDR1 SNHLY, CDR2 FYNNEI. The CDR3 DNA sequence: TGTGCCAGCCGACAGGGGACAGATACGCAGTATTTT. Residues: CASRQGTDTQYF. Variable domain in full (rest from reference TRBV2 and TRBJ2-3): EPEVTQTPSHQVTQMGQEVILRCVPISNHLYFYWYRQILGQKVEFLVSFYNNEISEKSEIFDDQFSVERPDGSNFTLKIRSTKLEDSAMYFCASRQGTDTQYFGPGTRLTVL.

The rearrangement links TRBV10-3 to TRBJ2-3; TRBD2 is a possible D gene (5 bases). CDR1 and CDR2 from the germline V gene are ENHRY and SYGVKD. Trimming removed 6 bases from V and 4 bases from J, with 8 bases in between. This CDR3 has 12 residues. CDR3 DNA: TGTGCCATCAGCCGGGGTTCAGATACGCAGTATTTT. Its translation: CAISRGSDTQYF.

CDR3 amino acids: CATSRDLLAEQYF. CDR3 in DNA: TGTGCCACCAGCAGAGATTTGTTGGCTGAGCAGTACTTC. The V call is TRBV15, the J call TRBJ2-7; no reliable D call. The germline V gene has CDR1 LNHNV and CDR2 YYDKDF (reference sequence). CDR3 length: 13 amino acids. V dropped 0 bases and J dropped 7 bases, with 10 bases sitting between them. Full variable domain (missing parts from reference TRBV15 and TRBJ2-7): DAMVIQNPRYQVTQFGKPVTLSCSQTLNHNVMYWYQQKSSQAPKLLFHYYDKDFNNEADTPDNFQSRRPNTSFCFLDIRSPGLGDTAMYLCATSRDLLAEQYFGPGTRLTVT.

This clone has a single count. The V and J genes are TRBV6-1 and TRBJ2-5; possible D gene TRBD2, 5 bases. V gave up 7 bases and J gave up 3 bases, with 12 bases separating them. This CDR3 comprises 13 residues. Germline CDR1 MNHNS, CDR2 SASEGT. CDR3 region: CASKDGVKETQYF. CDR3 in DNA: TGTGCCAGCAAAGACGGGGTGAAAGAGACCCAGTACTTC.

This chain joins TRBV11-2 and TRBJ1-3; 8 bases align to TRBD1. Trimming cost V 0 bases and J 2 bases; bases outside gene matches: 9. The CDR3 contains 18 residues. The germline V gene encodes CDR1 SGHAT and CDR2 FQNNGV. CDR3 protein: CASSLDLDRGQTGNTIYF. For the CDR3, the DNA is TGTGCCAGCAGCTTAGATCTTGACAGGGGCCAGACTGGAAACACCATATATTTT.

The chain uses TRBV27 and TRBJ1-5, with D uncertain. This CDR3 contains 16 residues. With 3 bases removed from V and 0 bases from J, the gap between germline ends came to 12 bases. CDR1 MNHEY and CDR2 SMNVEV come from the germline V gene (reference sequence). CDR3 nucleotides: TGTGCCAGCAGTTTTACTTTTATTTCTAGCAATCAGCCCCAGCATTTT. It specifies CASSFTFISSNQPQHF.

The rearrangement joins TRBV6-6 to TRBJ1-5, with 10 bases matching TRBD1. CDR1 is MNHNY, CDR2 SVGAGI, per germline (reference sequence). The CDR3 sequence is 13 residues long. V trimming: 8 bases; J trimming: 6 bases; junction bases outside the gene matches: 4. The CDR3 loop is CASGTGESQPQHF. The CDR3 nucleotides are TGTGCCAGCGGGACAGGGGAAAGTCAGCCCCAGCATTTT.

The chain links TRBV6-5 to TRBJ2-2, with 9 bases matching TRBD1. Germline V gives CDR1 MNHEY, CDR2 SVGAGI. The CDR3 loop spans 14 amino acids. The J segment lost 13 bases and the V segment lost 6 bases, leaving 12 bases of the junction unmatched. The CDR3 sequence is CASRGTGFGFGLFF. CDR3 nucleotides: TGTGCCAGCAGAGGGACAGGGTTCGGTTTCGGGCTGTTTTTT.

The chain joins TRBV2 to TRBJ2-7, with D unresolved. The CDR3 length is 13 residues. V was cut by 2 bases and J by 3 bases, with 8 bases left in between. In germline, CDR1 is SNHLY, CDR2 FYNNEI. The CDR3 nucleotides are TGTGCCAGCAGTGAATCCCCTTTCTACGAGCAGTACTTC. It is translated as CASSESPFYEQYF.

The chain combines TRBV6-5 with TRBJ2-7, with D possibly being TRBD2 (5 bases). The V end was cut by 6 bases, the J end by 0 bases, with 9 bases between. This CDR3 contains 13 residues. Germline V lookup: CDR1 MNHEY, CDR2 SVGAGI. CDR3 in amino acids: CASRSRGSYEQYF. CDR3 DNA sequence: TGTGCCAGCAGATCCCGGGGCTCCTACGAGCAGTACTTC.

The chain uses TRBV28 and TRBJ1-3; D gene uncertain. With 3 bases removed from V and 3 bases from J, the gap between germline ends came to 9 bases. In germline, CDR1 is MDHEN, CDR2 SYDVKM. The CDR3 length is 14 residues. This CDR3 is CASSLAGDGNTIYF. In DNA form, the CDR3 reads TGTGCCAGCAGTTTGGCGGGAGATGGAAACACCATATATTTT.

This chain joins TRBV29-1 and TRBJ1-2; 9 bases agree with TRBD1. The junction had 7 bases not matched to a gene; V was cut back by 7 bases and J by 4 bases. CDR3 size: 13 residues. Germline CDR1 is SQVTM and CDR2 is ANQGSEA. The CDR3 sequence is CSAGTGLGYGYTF. The CDR3, as DNA: TGCAGCGCTGGGACAGGGTTAGGCTATGGCTACACCTTC.

The chain carries TRBV4-2 and TRBJ2-3, with 7 bases identical to TRBD1. The CDR3 is 15 amino acids. Looked up from germline, CDR1 is LGHNA and CDR2 is YNFKEQ. Trimming cost V 0 bases and J 3 bases; bases outside gene matches: 3. CDR3 loop: CASSQEIQGTDTQYF. The CDR3 DNA reads TGTGCCAGCAGCCAAGAGATACAGGGGACAGATACGCAGTATTTT.

The rearrangement links TRBV4-3 to TRBJ2-1; D gene uncertain. The CDR3 is 14 amino acids. Trimming left V 0 bases short and J 10 bases short, with 13 bases between. From germline, CDR1 is LGHNA and CDR2 YSLEER. The CDR3: CASSQDDASEEQFF. The DNA of the CDR3 is TGCGCCAGCAGCCAAGATGACGCGAGCGAAGAGCAGTTCTTC.

This clone showed up just a few times. The rearrangement joins TRBV27 to TRBJ2-1; D might be TRBD1 (5 bases). From germline, CDR1 is MNHEY and CDR2 SMNVEV (reference sequence). V lost 5 bases to trimming and J lost 11 bases, with 16 bases between them. There are 13 residues in the CDR3. CDR3 bases: TGTGCCAGCAGTCCCCCGACAGTCTCCAAGCAGTTCTTC. Its translation is CASSPPTVSKQFF.

This chain links TRBV4-2 with TRBJ2-1; no clear D gene. Germline V lookup: CDR1 LGHNA, CDR2 YNFKEQ. The length of the CDR3 is 14 residues. V was shortened by 0 bases and J by 6 bases, with 9 bases between the two germline ends. CDR3 coding DNA: TGTGCCAGCAGCCAAGATTGGGCAAGCAATGAGCAGTTCTTC. Protein: CASSQDWASNEQFF.